These 22 T cell receptor beta chains were sequenced from one sample in a study of T cell repertoires in ileal Crohn's disease. The data were produced by immunoSEQ multiplex PCR, yet TCRdb's version contains in-frame clones alone and is incomplete. The sample comprises a few thousand clones, around 73% of which are singletons, and approximately 15% rests with the top ten. Sequencing was performed on ileal tissue. These receptors originate from an adult with Crohn's disease.

The rearrangement uses TRBV2 and TRBJ1-1, with D unclear. CDR3 length equals 11 residues. The germline CDR1 and CDR2 sequences are SNHLY and FYNNEI. Trimming shortened V by 1 base and J by 10 bases, and 7 bases separated the two germline ends. This chain's CDR3 is CASSEVFGAFF. The CDR3 DNA reads as TGTGCCAGCAGTGAAGTCTTCGGAGCTTTCTTT.

This chain links TRBV19 with TRBJ1-1; 8 bases align to TRBD1. Trimming at V came to 0 bases and at J to 11 bases, leaving 8 bases not matched to a gene. This CDR3 spans 14 amino acids. The germline V gene has CDR1 LNHDA and CDR2 SQIVND (reference sequence). CDR3 DNA sequence: TGTGCCAGTAGTATAGAGAGCGGACAGGGTATGGCTTTCTTT. Amino acids: CASSIESGQGMAFF.

V gene TRBV19 combines with J gene TRBJ1-1, with 11 bases lining up with TRBD1. V lost 6 bases, J lost 5 bases, and 8 bases stayed unmatched. The CDR3 is 15 residues long. From germline, CDR1 is LNHDA and CDR2 SQIVND (reference sequence). CDR3 DNA: TGTGCCAGTAGCCCCGAGGACAGGGGGCCAACTGAAGCTTTCTTT. This sequence encodes CASSPEDRGPTEAFF.

Relative to its sample, this clone is large. The CDR3 loop reads CASSRSAGNEQFF. DNA of the CDR3: TGTGCCAGCAGCCGTTCGGCGGGAAATGAGCAGTTCTTC. This chain joins TRBV5-8 and TRBJ2-1; possible D gene TRBD2, 6 bases. This CDR3 is 13 amino acids long. V gave up 4 bases and J gave up 7 bases, with 12 bases separating them. Germline loops: CDR1 SGHTS, CDR2 YDEGEE.

CDR3 residues: CASIEGGGDLRDTQYF. For the CDR3, the DNA is TGTGCCAGCATAGAAGGGGGGGGCGACTTGCGAGATACGCAGTATTTT. The rearrangement links TRBV5-8 to TRBJ2-3, with a tentative D call TRBD2 (7 bases). The CDR3 loop spans 16 amino acids. The germline V gene encodes CDR1 SGHTS and CDR2 YDEGEE. V shed 6 bases and J shed 5 bases, with 22 bases lying between them. The whole variable domain, filled in from reference TRBV5-8 and TRBJ2-3, reads EAGVTQSPTHLIKTRGQQATLRCSPISGHTSVYWYQQALGLGLQFLLWYDEGEERNRGNFPPRFSGRQFPNYSSELNVNALELEDSALYLCASIEGGGDLRDTQYFGPGTRLTVL.

This clone has just a few counts. The chain has TRBV4-1 and TRBJ2-5, with TRBD1 matching over 11 bases. The V gene's germline CDR1 is MGHRA and CDR2 YSYEKL. The CDR3 totals 15 residues. With V trimmed by 4 bases and J by 5 bases, 6 bases remained unmatched. CDR3 sequence reads: CASSLRTGGDETQYF. CDR3 sequence (DNA): TGCGCCAGCAGCCTAAGGACAGGGGGCGACGAGACCCAGTACTTC.

This clone was counted once. The rearrangement joins TRBV19 to TRBJ2-3; 7 nucleotides align to TRBD2. The CDR3 has 13 residues. The trim removed 9 bases at V and 1 base at J, leaving 4 bases unmatched. CDR1 and CDR2 (germline): LNHDA, SQIVND (reference sequence). The CDR3 region is CASGLEGTDTQYF. As DNA, the CDR3 is TGTGCCAGCGGACTAGAAGGCACAGATACGCAGTATTTT.

This chain joins TRBV30 and TRBJ1-2; D uncertain. The V end was cut by 2 bases, the J end by 9 bases, with 10 bases between. CDR3 length equals 11 residues. The germline V gene has CDR1 GTSNPN and CDR2 SVGIG (reference sequence). CDR3 region: CAWSSTARYTF. In nucleotides, the CDR3 is TGTGCCTGGAGTTCAACAGCTCGCTACACCTTC.

This clone was picked up a small number of times. The chain uses TRBV11-2 and TRBJ2-2; 11 nucleotides agree with TRBD2. After removal of 1 base from V and 0 bases from J, the junction contained 4 bases not matched to a gene. CDR3 length equals 18 residues. Germline V CDR1 and CDR2: SGHAT, FQNNGV. CDR3 amino acids: CASSLVLAGGSNTGELFF. The CDR3 nucleotides read TGTGCCAGCAGCTTAGTTCTAGCGGGGGGTTCGAACACCGGGGAGCTGTTTTTT.

The CDR3 bases are TGTGCCAGTAGTATTCCCCCTGGTCGGAGGCAGTTCTTC. Its protein is CASSIPPGRRQFF. This rearrangement joins TRBV19 to TRBJ2-1; D uncertain. The length of the CDR3 is 13 residues. The V gene's germline CDR1 is LNHDA and CDR2 SQIVND (reference sequence). Trimming pared 3 bases from V and 12 bases from J, leaving 15 bases between.

V is TRBV19 and J is TRBJ1-2; TRBD1 is a possible D gene (5 bases). The CDR3 consists of 10 residues. CDR1 is LNHDA, CDR2 SQIVND, per germline (reference sequence). V was shortened by 10 bases and J by 7 bases, with 10 bases between the two germline ends. The CDR3 DNA reads as TGTGCCACCCAGGGTTTTGGCTACACCTTC. This translates into CATQGFGYTF.

This clone has just a few counts. The V gene is TRBV27, the J gene TRBJ1-2, with D possibly being TRBD1 (6 bases). Germline lookup yields CDR1 MNHEY and CDR2 SMNVEV (reference sequence). The CDR3 has 19 residues. The V end lost 0 bases, the J end lost 1 base, and 21 bases lay between the germline ends. The CDR3 coding sequence is TGTGCCAGCAGTTTATCGATTCCATTTGGGGGGGCTCGTAACTATGGCTACACCTTC. This gives the protein CASSLSIPFGGARNYGYTF.

The rearrangement uses TRBV5-1 and TRBJ1-2, with 8 positions matching TRBD1. The CDR3 spans 14 residues. Germline loops: CDR1 SGHRS, CDR2 YFSETQ. V gave up 1 base and J gave up 4 bases; unmatched junction bases: 3. CDR3 sequence: CASSLSDRGYGYTF. The CDR3 DNA sequence: TGCGCCAGCAGCTTGTCCGACAGGGGCTATGGCTACACCTTC.

The chain carries TRBV12-5 and TRBJ1-3; D gene uncertain. The germline V gene encodes CDR1 LGHNT and CDR2 FRNRAP. The V gene lost 6 bases and the J gene lost 0 bases, with 6 bases spanning the gap. The length of the CDR3 is 13 residues. For the CDR3, the DNA is TGTGCTAGTGGAATCGGCTCTGGAAACACCATATATTTT. Its translation is CASGIGSGNTIYF.

The rearrangement joins TRBV7-9 to TRBJ2-2; a possible D gene is TRBD2 (5 bases). This CDR3 has 15 residues. V was shortened by 7 bases and J by 2 bases, with 14 bases between the two germline ends. Germline lookup yields CDR1 SEHNR and CDR2 FQNEAQ (reference sequence). This chain's CDR3 is CASTEEQINTGELFF. CDR3 nucleotide sequence: TGTGCCAGCACGGAGGAACAGATCAACACCGGGGAGCTGTTTTTT. The full variable domain, rest sourced from reference TRBV7-9 and TRBJ2-2, is DTGVSQNPRHKITKRGQNVTFRCDPISEHNRLYWYRQTLGQGPEFLTYFQNEAQLEKSRLLSDRFSAERPKGSFSTLEIQRTEQGDSAMYLCASTEEQINTGELFFGEGSRLTVL.

J is TRBJ1-1 and V is TRBV10-2, with D possibly matching TRBD1 (5 bases). V lost 6 bases, J lost 0 bases, and 14 bases lay in between. The CDR3 is made up of 15 amino acids. The germline V gene encodes CDR1 WSHSY and CDR2 SAAADI. The CDR3 loop reads CASRSRGGMNTEAFF. The CDR3 coding sequence is TGCGCCAGCAGATCTCGGGGGGGGATGAACACTGAAGCTTTCTTT.

The chain recombines TRBV23-1 with TRBJ2-4, with 7 bases that match TRBD1. TRBV23-1 is classed as an ORF, of uncertain function. CDR3 length: 16 residues. V was clipped by 5 bases and J by 5 bases; unmatched bases: 12. The CDR3: CASSRPRTGVENIQYF. The CDR3 DNA reads TGCGCCAGCAGTAGACCTCGGACAGGAGTTGAAAACATTCAGTACTTC.

The chain uses TRBV7-8 and TRBJ2-5; TRBD2 matches at 11 bases. Germline V lookup: CDR1 SGHVS, CDR2 FQNEAQ. The CDR3 has 15 amino acids. Trimming at V came to 7 bases and at J to 1 base, leaving 5 bases not matched to a gene. The CDR3 DNA is TGTGCCAGCATCACTAGCGGGGGTACCCAAGAGACCCAGTACTTC. Translation gives CASITSGGTQETQYF.

In this sample, this clone turned up once. The chain carries TRBV19 and TRBJ2-1; D is unresolved. This CDR3 has 11 amino acids. Germline values: CDR1 LNHDA, CDR2 SQIVND (reference sequence). V lost 6 bases, J lost 10 bases, and 10 bases lay in between. CDR3 loop: CASRSGYEQFF. Here the CDR3 DNA reads TGTGCCAGTAGATCAGGATACGAGCAGTTCTTC.

The CDR3 here is CASSERGISYEQYF. CDR3 DNA: TGTGCCAGCAGTGAAAGGGGTATTTCCTACGAGCAGTACTTC. V gene TRBV6-5 combines with J gene TRBJ2-7, with D maybe TRBD1 (5 bases). The CDR3 loop spans 14 amino acids. Germline CDR1 MNHEY, CDR2 SVGAGI. V lost 5 bases, J lost 1 base, and 12 bases lay in between.

This chain joins TRBV7-9 and TRBJ2-5; 9 bases match TRBD2. This CDR3 has 16 residues. V dropped 0 bases and J dropped 5; count of bases not matched to a gene: 7. Looked up from germline, CDR1 is SEHNR and CDR2 is FQNEAQ (reference sequence). The CDR3 protein is CASSLARGTSWETQYF. In DNA, the CDR3 is TGTGCCAGCAGCTTAGCGCGGGGGACTAGCTGGGAGACCCAGTACTTC. Full variable domain (rest looked up from reference TRBV7-9 and TRBJ2-5): DTGVSQNPRHKITKRGQNVTFRCDPISEHNRLYWYRQTLGQGPEFLTYFQNEAQLEKSRLLSDRFSAERPKGSFSTLEIQRTEQGDSAMYLCASSLARGTSWETQYFGPGTRLLVL.

The chain has TRBV19 and TRBJ2-6; 7 bases match TRBD1. This CDR3 contains 17 residues. Germline V gene lookup returns CDR1 LNHDA and CDR2 SQIVND (reference sequence). J was trimmed by 2 bases and V by 5 bases; bases with no gene match: 9. CDR3 region: CASSYGTALAGANVLTF. As DNA, the CDR3 is TGTGCCAGTAGTTATGGGACAGCCCTTGCTGGGGCCAACGTCCTGACTTTC.